The present T cell receptor (beta chain) was sequenced within a study of PD-1 blockade in classical Hodgkin lymphoma. The method was immunoSEQ multiplex PCR; TCRdb's version includes in-frame clones alone and lacks a portion of them. The sample includes some 14,000 clones, around nine tenths of them seen just once. Study conclusions and caveats: Prior therapy or disease activity may underlie the repertoire differences, whose causes remain undefined.

Worth noting for this clone: Its antigen is undetermined.

Each and every patient relapsed after autologous stem cell transplantation, and patients got differing brentuximab vedotin exposure. The CDR3 spans 15 residues. Germline CDR1 is SGHVS and CDR2 is FNYEAQ. The germline V and J ends were trimmed by 4 bases and 7 bases, with 20 bases remaining between them. The input for sequencing was peripheral blood mononuclear cells (PBMCs), taken at baseline. The V call is TRBV7-6, the J call TRBJ2-7, with D tentatively TRBD2 (6 bases). This TCR was recovered from a human donor with classical Hodgkin lymphoma. Here the CDR3 reads CASSSRLDIASEQYF. The CDR3 nucleotides read TGTGCCAGCAGCTCCCGACTAGATATCGCCTCAGAGCAGTACTTC.